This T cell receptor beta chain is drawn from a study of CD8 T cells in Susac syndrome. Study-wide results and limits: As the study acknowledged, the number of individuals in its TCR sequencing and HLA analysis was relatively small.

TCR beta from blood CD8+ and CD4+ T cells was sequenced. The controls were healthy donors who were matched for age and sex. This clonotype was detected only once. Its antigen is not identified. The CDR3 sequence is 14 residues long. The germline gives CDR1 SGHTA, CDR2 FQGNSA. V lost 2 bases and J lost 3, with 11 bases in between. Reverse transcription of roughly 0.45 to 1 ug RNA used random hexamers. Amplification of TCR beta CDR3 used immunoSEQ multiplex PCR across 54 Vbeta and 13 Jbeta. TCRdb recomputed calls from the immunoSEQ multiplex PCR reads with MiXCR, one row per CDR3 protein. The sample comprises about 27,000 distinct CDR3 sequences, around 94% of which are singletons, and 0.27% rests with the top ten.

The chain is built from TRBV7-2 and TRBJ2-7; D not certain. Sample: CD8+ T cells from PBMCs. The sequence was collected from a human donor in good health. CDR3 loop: CASSLKALHYEQYF. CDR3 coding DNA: TGTGCCAGCAGCTTAAAGGCGCTACACTACGAGCAGTACTTC.